This is a list of T cell receptor beta chains from one sample in a study of radiotherapy plus CTLA-4 blockade in lung cancer. Sequencing was performed with immunoSEQ multiplex PCR; in TCRdb, only in-frame clones are kept and a portion is missing. Seen here are some 78,000 clones, approximately 86% observed once, and the top ten hold approximately 1.9%. The input for sequencing was peripheral blood, taken from a patient treated with radiotherapy plus ipilimumab. The source of these receptors is a human donor with non-small cell lung cancer who had a partial response to radiotherapy plus ipilimumab. CDR3s include the opening cysteine and the closing phenylalanine or tryptophan. Fields, in order: CDR3 protein, CDR3 DNA, V gene, clone size, J gene, D gene. A D gene is named only where the DNA matches it firmly. Where a row states a size, it is once, few, many or the class of an expanded clone; other rows omit it.

CASSFRQGGYNEQFF TGCGCCAGCAGCTTTCGACAGGGGGGGTACAATGAGCAGTTCTTC TRBV5-1 . TRBJ2-1 TRBD1
CASSRTGSTEAFF TGTGCCAGCAGTCGGACAGGGAGCACTGAAGCTTTCTTT TRBV6-5 . TRBJ1-1 TRBD1
CASSLEVYNYEQYF TGTGCCAGCAGCTTAGAAGTCTATAACTACGAGCAGTACTTC TRBV7-2 . TRBJ2-7 .
CASSNPRQGRYQETQYF TGTGCCAGTAGCAACCCACGACAGGGCCGGTACCAAGAGACCCAGTACTTC TRBV19 . TRBJ2-5 TRBD1
CASSLWGADYGYTF TGTGCCAGCAGTTTATGGGGGGCGGACTATGGCTACACCTTC TRBV28 once TRBJ1-2 .
CASSVGGWGLDTEAFF TGTGCCAGCAGCGTGGGAGGGTGGGGGTTGGACACTGAAGCTTTCTTT TRBV9 once TRBJ1-1 .
CAWSREGTNYGYTF TGTGCCTGGAGCCGGGAGGGAACTAACTATGGCTACACCTTC TRBV30 . TRBJ1-2 .
CASSLKGRAGGMETQYF TGTGCCAGCAGCTTGAAGGGCCGAGCGGGAGGGATGGAGACCCAGTACTTC TRBV5-4 once TRBJ2-5 TRBD2
CASSLSSGSEETQYF TGCGCCAGCAGCTTATCTAGCGGGAGTGAAGAGACCCAGTACTTC TRBV5-1 . TRBJ2-5 TRBD2
CASGSEKLFF TGTGCCAGTGGGAGTGAAAAACTGTTTTTT TRBV19 few TRBJ1-4 .
CASSASFETRNTIYF TGTGCCAGCAGTGCCTCGTTTGAGACTAGGAACACCATATATTTT TRBV28 . TRBJ1-3 .
CASSQISSYNEQFF TGTGCCAGCAGCCAAATCAGCTCCTACAATGAGCAGTTCTTC TRBV14 once TRBJ2-1 .
CASSLETATHSYNEQFF TGTGCCAGCAGTCTGGAGACGGCGACTCACTCCTACAATGAGCAGTTCTTC TRBV28 . TRBJ2-1 .
CASRGPLKDTEAFF TGCGCCAGCAGGGGGCCCCTAAAGGACACTGAAGCTTTCTTT TRBV4-3 few TRBJ1-1 .
CASSEEEGNYGYTF TGTGCCAGCAGTGAAGAGGAGGGAAACTATGGCTACACCTTC TRBV2 . TRBJ1-2 .
CASRMGQIISGNTIYF TGTGCCAGCAGGATGGGACAGATCATTTCTGGAAACACCATATATTTT TRBV11-2 . TRBJ1-3 TRBD1
CASSVQGAVNTEAFF TGTGCCAGCAGTGTACAGGGGGCAGTGAACACTGAAGCTTTCTTT TRBV2 once TRBJ1-1 TRBD1
CASSPDRVNEAFF TGTGCCAGCAGCCCGGACAGGGTTAATGAAGCTTTCTTT TRBV7-2 . TRBJ1-1 TRBD1
CASSPQGIANYGYTF TGTGCCAGCAGCCCGCAGGGAATAGCTAACTATGGCTACACCTTC TRBV7-9 few TRBJ1-2 .
CASSFPPMNTEAFF TGTGCCAGCAGCTTCCCCCCCATGAACACTGAAGCTTTCTTT TRBV11-2 once TRBJ1-1 .
CASVSGLAGQETQYF TGTGCTAGTGTTTCGGGACTAGCGGGACAAGAGACCCAGTACTTC TRBV12-5 . TRBJ2-5 TRBD2
CASRTGTGGYNEQFF TGTGCCAGCAGGACCGGGACAGGAGGTTACAATGAGCAGTTCTTC TRBV6-5 . TRBJ2-1 TRBD1